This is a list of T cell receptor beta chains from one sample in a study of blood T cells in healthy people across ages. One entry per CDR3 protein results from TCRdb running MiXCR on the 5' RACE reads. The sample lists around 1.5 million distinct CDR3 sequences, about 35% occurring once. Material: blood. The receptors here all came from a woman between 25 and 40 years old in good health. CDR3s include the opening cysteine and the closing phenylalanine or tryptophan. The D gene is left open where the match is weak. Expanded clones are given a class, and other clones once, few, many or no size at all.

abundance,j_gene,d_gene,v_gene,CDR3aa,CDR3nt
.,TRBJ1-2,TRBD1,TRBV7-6,CASSPWPQGGPRGNYGYTF,TGTGCCAGCAGCCCATGGCCCCAGGGGGGCCCGAGGGGTAACTATGGCTACACCTTC
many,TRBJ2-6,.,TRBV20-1,CSAEDSGANVLTF,TGCAGTGCTGAGGACTCTGGGGCCAACGTCCTGACTTTC
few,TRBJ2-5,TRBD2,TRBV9,CASSFSSGGNGETQYF,TGTGCCAGCAGCTTCTCCTCGGGGGGGAACGGAGAGACCCAGTACTTC
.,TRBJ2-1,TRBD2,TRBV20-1,CSALSGTSRRFF,TGCAGTGCCCTTTCCGGGACTAGTAGGAGGTTCTTC
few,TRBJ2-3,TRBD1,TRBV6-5,CASTLQGATTDTQYF,TGTGCCAGCACTCTACAGGGGGCTACCACAGATACGCAGTATTTT
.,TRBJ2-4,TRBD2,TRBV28,CASTIRLAGADKNIQYF,TGTGCCAGCACCATCAGACTAGCGGGAGCCGACAAAAACATTCAGTACTTC
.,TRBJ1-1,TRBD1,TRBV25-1,CASTPTAGTGGGRTEAFF,TGTGCCAGCACTCCCACGGCCGGGACAGGGGGCGGGAGGACTGAAGCTTTCTTT
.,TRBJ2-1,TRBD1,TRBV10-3,CAISGQGASYNEQFF,TGTGCCATCAGTGGACAGGGGGCAAGCTACAATGAGCAGTTCTTC
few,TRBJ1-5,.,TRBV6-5,CASSRLGTRNQPQHF,TGTGCCAGCAGTCGTCTTGGGACCAGGAATCAGCCCCAGCATTTT
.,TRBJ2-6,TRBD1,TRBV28,CASSYARGQRLSGANVLTF,TGTGCCAGCAGTTATGCCCGGGGACAGCGGCTGTCTGGGGCCAACGTCCTGACTTTC
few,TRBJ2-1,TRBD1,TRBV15,CATSRARTGGLDEQFF,TGTGCCACCAGCAGAGCCCGGACAGGCGGGCTAGATGAGCAGTTCTTC
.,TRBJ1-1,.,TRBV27,CASKPTAAVGTEAFF,TGTGCCAGCAAACCGACCGCGGCGGTAGGCACTGAAGCTTTCTTT
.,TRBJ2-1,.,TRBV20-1,CSASGRGDEQFF,TGCAGTGCTAGCGGGAGAGGGGATGAGCAGTTCTTC
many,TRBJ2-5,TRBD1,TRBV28,CASSLGQKGTQYF,TGTGCCAGCAGCCTGGGACAGAAAGGGACCCAGTACTTC
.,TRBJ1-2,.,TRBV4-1,CASKGGISDGYTF,TGCGCCAGCAAGGGGGGGATTTCGGATGGCTACACCTTC
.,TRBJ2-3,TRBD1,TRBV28,CASTLGTGNTDTQYF,TGTGCCAGCACTCTCGGGACAGGGAACACAGATACGCAGTATTTT
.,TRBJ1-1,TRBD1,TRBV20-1,CSASPGTGDTEAFF,TGCAGTGCTAGCCCCGGGACAGGAGACACTGAAGCTTTCTTT
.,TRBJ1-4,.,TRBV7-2,CTSSLEGRTVREKLFF,TGTACCAGCAGCTTAGAGGGCCGGACAGTACGAGAAAAACTGTTTTTT
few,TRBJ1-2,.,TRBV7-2,CASSLDGGINYGYTF,TGTGCCAGCAGCTTAGACGGGGGAATAAACTATGGCTACACCTTC
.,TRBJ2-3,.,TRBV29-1,CSVVRDLGDTQYF,TGCAGCGTTGTCCGGGACCTGGGGGATACGCAGTATTTT
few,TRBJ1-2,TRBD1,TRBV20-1,CSARPQGEGGYTF,TGCAGTGCGAGGCCCCAGGGGGAAGGCGGCTACACCTTC
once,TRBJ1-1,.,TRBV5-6,CASSLALLNTEAFF,TGTGCCAGCAGCTTGGCCCTTCTGAACACTGAAGCTTTCTTT
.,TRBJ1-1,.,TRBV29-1,CSAEKVPNTEAFF,TGCAGCGCCGAAAAGGTGCCCAACACTGAAGCTTTCTTT
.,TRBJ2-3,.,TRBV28,CASSLAASVGDTQYF,TGTGCCAGCAGTTTAGCGGCTAGCGTAGGAGATACGCAGTATTTT
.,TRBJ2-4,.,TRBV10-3,CAISEGEEQASKKAKNIQYF,TGTGCCATCAGTGAAGGTGAAGAACAGGCCTCGAAAAAAGCCAAAAACATTCAGTACTTC
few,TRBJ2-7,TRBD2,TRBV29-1,CSVGTSRNYEQYF,TGCAGCGTTGGGACTAGCCGAAACTACGAGCAGTACTTC
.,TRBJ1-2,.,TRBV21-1,CASSKGVRGCGYTF,TGTGCCAGCAGCAAGGGGGTCAGGGGATGTGGCTACACCTTC
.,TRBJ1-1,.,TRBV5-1,CASSRVGPGNTEAFF,TGCGCCAGCAGCCGGGTGGGCCCTGGGAACACTGAAGCTTTCTTT
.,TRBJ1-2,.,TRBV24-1,CATSESLGTGYGYTF,TGTGCCACCAGTGAGTCCCTAGGGACGGGCTATGGCTACACCTTC
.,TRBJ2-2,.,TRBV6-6,CASSYPKSGELFF,TGTGCCAGCAGTTACCCGAAGTCTGGGGAGCTGTTTTTT
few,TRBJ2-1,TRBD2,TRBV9,CASGSGGADEQFF,TGTGCCAGCGGTAGCGGGGGGGCCGATGAGCAGTTCTTC